This entry lists 29 T cell receptor beta chains sequenced from one sample in a study of blood T cell repertoires in COVID-19. Data came from immunoSEQ multiplex PCR; TCRdb stores just in-frame clones and leaves some out. The sample holds more than 90,000 clones, 75% to 90% seen once. The sample taken for sequencing was peripheral blood. These receptors were obtained from a woman in her seventies with acute or convalescent COVID-19.

This clone is a singleton in its sample. The CDR3 DNA sequence: TGTGCCAGCAGCCCGACAGCTAACTATGGCTACACCTTC. Translating gives CASSPTANYGYTF. J is TRBJ1-2 and V is TRBV7-8; tentative D call: TRBD1 (5 bases). The V gene's germline CDR1 is SGHVS and CDR2 FQNEAQ. CDR3 length: 13 amino acids. Trimming cost V 5 bases and J 0 bases, with 7 bases left between them.

There are a few counts of this clone. The chain combines TRBV4-1 with TRBJ1-1; D might be TRBD1 (6 bases). V shed 0 bases and J shed 0 bases, with 8 bases lying between them. CDR1 is MGHRA, CDR2 YSYEKL, per germline. The length of the CDR3 is 15 residues. The CDR3 reads CASSQDGTLNTEAFF. The CDR3 nucleotides are TGCGCCAGCAGCCAAGACGGGACACTGAACACTGAAGCTTTCTTT.

V gene TRBV7-3 combines with J gene TRBJ2-5, with D possibly being TRBD1 (5 bases). The CDR3 totals 15 residues. The germline V gene has CDR1 SGHTA and CDR2 FQGTGA. The V end was cut by 2 bases, the J end by 4 bases, with 14 bases between. CDR3 bases: TGTGCCAGCAGCTTAGGCTACAGGTCGGGAGAGACCCAGTACTTC. Translating gives CASSLGYRSGETQYF.

V and J are TRBV28 and TRBJ1-1; a weak D match, TRBD1 (6 bases). The ends were cut back, 3 bases at V and 4 bases at J, with 12 bases in the middle. The CDR3 consists of 14 residues. Germline-derived CDR1 and CDR2 are MDHEN and SYDVKM. CDR3 region: CASSFGGSSTEAFF. The DNA of the CDR3 is TGTGCCAGCAGTTTTGGGGGCTCCTCCACTGAAGCTTTCTTT.

This clone was seen only once. V is TRBV2 and J is TRBJ2-2, with 11 bases matching TRBD2. CDR1 and CDR2 from the germline V gene are SNHLY and FYNNEI. J was trimmed by 7 bases and V by 6 bases; bases with no gene match: 4. CDR3 size: 14 residues. The CDR3 here is CASRSSGGVGELFF. Written as DNA, the CDR3 is TGTGCCAGCAGGAGTAGCGGGGGGGTCGGGGAGCTGTTTTTT. The whole variable domain, remainder taken from reference TRBV2 and TRBJ2-2, is EPEVTQTPSHQVTQMGQEVILRCVPISNHLYFYWYRQILGQKVEFLVSFYNNEISEKSEIFDDQFSVERPDGSNFTLKIRSTKLEDSAMYFCASRSSGGVGELFFGEGSRLTVL.

The chain has TRBV7-9 and TRBJ2-7; perhaps TRBD2 as D (5 bases). The CDR3 length is 15 residues. Germline V gene data show CDR1 as SEHNR and CDR2 as FQNEAQ (reference sequence). With 2 bases removed from V and 0 bases from J, the gap between germline ends came to 11 bases. The CDR3, as DNA: TGTGCCAGCAGCTTAAGTGGCCGGGGCTCCTACGAGCAGTACTTC. It codes for CASSLSGRGSYEQYF.

This sequence joins TRBV5-1 and TRBJ1-4; no clear D. The CDR3 runs to 14 residues. Trimming took off 1 base at V and 8 bases at J, with 12 bases between the two ends. The germline V gene has CDR1 SGHRS and CDR2 YFSETQ. CDR3 nucleotides: TGCGCCAGCAGCTTGAGGCAAGGAGAGGAAAAACTGTTTTTT. It specifies CASSLRQGEEKLFF.

This sequence joins TRBV5-1 and TRBJ1-3; D uncertain. The CDR3 is 17 amino acids. The germline V gene encodes CDR1 SGHRS and CDR2 YFSETQ. V lost 5 bases and J 0 bases, leaving 18 bases between the germline ends. The CDR3 DNA follows: TGCGCCAGCAGGATCGGAACAGAACCCATCTCTGGAAACACCATATATTTT. This sequence encodes CASRIGTEPISGNTIYF.

This clone has only one observation. The chain joins TRBV5-1 to TRBJ1-1; D call uncertain. The CDR3 length is 15 residues. Trimming took 1 base from V and 6 from J, leaving 16 bases between them. Germline V CDR1 and CDR2: SGHRS, YFSETQ. The CDR3 protein is CASSLNYGAEAEAFF. CDR3 sequence (DNA): TGCGCCAGCAGCTTGAATTACGGCGCGGAGGCTGAAGCTTTCTTT.

CDR3 region: CASRFRNRTDYGYTF. As DNA, the CDR3 is TGTGCAAGTCGCTTCAGAAACAGGACCGACTATGGCTACACCTTC. This rearrangement joins TRBV12-2 to TRBJ1-2; TRBD1, the table's D call, lacks a check against the DNA. TRBV12-2 is marked as a pseudogene. CDR3 length: 15 amino acids.

The sample holds one count of this clone. This sequence joins TRBV4-2 and TRBJ2-3, with TRBD1 matching over 10 bases. J gave up 2 bases and V 2 bases, and 4 bases lay outside the gene matches. The V gene's germline CDR1 is LGHNA and CDR2 YNFKEQ. CDR3 size: 16 residues. The CDR3 is CASSQRQGADTDTQYF. The CDR3 coding sequence is TGTGCCAGCAGCCAACGACAGGGGGCCGACACAGATACGCAGTATTTT.

The chain has TRBV5-1 and TRBJ2-2; 9 nucleotides match TRBD2. CDR3 size: 18 residues. Trimming removed 1 base from V and 4 bases from J; junction bases left unmatched: 11. Germline CDR1 is SGHRS and CDR2 is YFSETQ. The CDR3: CASSLLPGIAGATGELFF. In nucleotides, the CDR3 is TGCGCCAGCAGCTTGCTCCCCGGGATAGCGGGGGCCACCGGGGAGCTGTTTTTT.

The J gene is TRBJ1-1, the V gene TRBV28; TRBD1 aligns across 7 bases. CDR3 length: 16 amino acids. Germline V gene sequence: CDR1 MDHEN, CDR2 SYDVKM. V lost 5 bases, J lost 1 base, and 10 bases stayed unmatched. The CDR3 sequence: CASSPRGQIANTEAFF. CDR3 coding DNA: TGTGCCAGCAGTCCGAGGGGACAGATAGCGAACACTGAAGCTTTCTTT.

The chain employs TRBV5-1 and TRBJ2-2, with no clear D. V was shortened by 6 bases and J by 1 base, with 10 bases between the two germline ends. The CDR3 is made up of 14 amino acids. Looked up from germline, CDR1 is SGHRS and CDR2 is YFSETQ. In DNA, the CDR3 is TGCGCCAGCAAGCGTGTGGGGAACACCGGGGAGCTGTTTTTT. Protein: CASKRVGNTGELFF.

The V gene is TRBV27, the J gene TRBJ2-1, with 8 nucleotides matching TRBD1. J was trimmed by 0 bases and V by 4 bases; bases with no gene match: 23. This CDR3 is built from 22 residues. Per the germline V gene, CDR1 is MNHEY and CDR2 is SMNVEV (reference sequence). CDR3 sequence reads: CASSSNPTGRGRWQSSYNEQFF. For the CDR3, the DNA is TGTGCCAGCAGTTCCAACCCGACTGGCAGGGGGCGTTGGCAGAGCTCCTACAATGAGCAGTTCTTC.

The rearrangement links TRBV6-2 or TRBV6-3 to TRBJ2-1; 7 bases line up with TRBD2. The CDR3 length is 13 residues. The V gene end was trimmed by 2 bases and the J gene end by 5 bases; junction bases not matched to a gene: 0. Germline V gene data show CDR1 as MNHEY and CDR2 as SVGEGT. CDR3: CASSYLADNEQFF. The DNA for the CDR3 is TGTGCCAGCAGTTACCTAGCGGACAATGAGCAGTTCTTC.

The chain combines TRBV19 with TRBJ2-1; tentative D call: TRBD1 (5 bases). V was trimmed by 5 bases and J by 0 bases, leaving 14 bases between them. The CDR3 sequence is 16 residues long. CDR1 and CDR2 from the germline V gene are LNHDA and SQIVND (reference sequence). Here the CDR3 reads CASSSRGQSSYNEQFF. As DNA, the CDR3 is TGTGCCAGTAGTTCAAGGGGTCAGAGCTCCTACAATGAGCAGTTCTTC.

The J gene is TRBJ2-4, the V gene TRBV11-2; the match to TRBD1 covers 7 bases. V was pared by 3 bases and J by 6 bases, with 2 bases of the junction left unmatched. This CDR3 contains 13 residues. The germline V gene encodes CDR1 SGHAT and CDR2 FQNNGV. The CDR3 protein is CASSLGQINIQYF. The CDR3, as DNA: TGTGCCAGCAGCTTGGGACAGATAAACATTCAGTACTTC. The full variable domain, in which reference TRBV11-2 and TRBJ2-4 provide the parts outside the CDR3, is EAGVAQSPRYKIIEKRQSVAFWCNPISGHATLYWYQQILGQGPKLLIQFQNNGVVDDSQLPKDRFSAERLKGVDSTLKIQPAKLEDSAVYLCASSLGQINIQYFGAGTRLSVL.

The chain carries TRBV19 and TRBJ2-7, with 7 nucleotides matching TRBD2. The length of the CDR3 is 14 residues. CDR1 and CDR2 (germline): LNHDA, SQIVND (reference sequence). The V segment lost 5 bases and the J segment 2 bases; nucleotides outside the gene matches: 6. The CDR3 is CASSVYAGAYEQYF. In nucleotides, the CDR3 is TGTGCCAGTAGTGTTTATGCGGGGGCCTACGAGCAGTACTTC.

CDR3 coding DNA: TGTGCCAGCTCACCACGGGGACTAGTCTACGAGCAGTACTTC. Encoded protein: CASSPRGLVYEQYF. The chain recombines TRBV18 with TRBJ2-7, with 8 bases fitting TRBD2. Germline loops: CDR1 KGHSH, CDR2 LQKENI. V gave up 1 base and J gave up 3 bases; unmatched junction bases: 2. This CDR3 is 14 amino acids long.

V gene TRBV5-1 combines with J gene TRBJ2-7, with 7 positions matching TRBD2. The CDR3 spans 14 residues. Germline assignment: CDR1 SGHRS and CDR2 YFSETQ. J gave up 2 bases and V 6 bases, and 8 bases lay outside the gene matches. DNA for the CDR3: TGCGCCAGCACCGCGGCGGGAGTTACCTACGAGCAGTACTTC. This codes for CASTAAGVTYEQYF. The whole variable domain, remainder taken from reference TRBV5-1 and TRBJ2-7, is KAGVTQTPRYLIKTRGQQVTLSCSPISGHRSVSWYQQTPGQGLQFLFEYFSETQRNKGNFPGRFSGRQFSNSRSEMNVSTLELGDSALYLCASTAAGVTYEQYFGPGTRLTVT.

The chain uses TRBV2 and TRBJ2-3, with D maybe TRBD1 (6 bases). Trimming stripped 7 bases from V and 6 bases from J, with 11 bases between. CDR3 length: 12 residues. The germline CDR1 and CDR2 sequences are SNHLY and FYNNEI. DNA for the CDR3: TGTGCCAGCAACACAGGGTTGGATACGCAGTATTTT. It is translated as CASNTGLDTQYF.

The chain joins TRBV2 to TRBJ2-6; 10 nucleotides line up with TRBD1. The germline gives CDR1 SNHLY, CDR2 FYNNEI. V lost 7 bases, J lost 2 bases, and 5 bases stayed unmatched. CDR3 size: 16 residues. CDR3 sequence (DNA): TGTGCCAGCACGGGACAGGGGAAGACTGGGGCCAACGTCCTGACTTTC. This gives the protein CASTGQGKTGANVLTF.

The chain has TRBV5-1 and TRBJ1-4, with D tentatively TRBD1 (6 bases). CDR3 length equals 16 residues. Trimming removed 0 bases at V and 6 bases at J, with 15 bases between. Germline CDR1 and CDR2: SGHRS and YFSETQ. The CDR3 here is CASSLGDTTGYEKLFF. The CDR3 nucleotides are TGCGCCAGCAGCTTGGGGGACACCACGGGATATGAAAAACTGTTTTTT.

The V gene is TRBV6-1, the J gene TRBJ1-2; D unclear. The CDR3 spans 15 residues. V was pared by 1 base and J by 2 bases, with 11 bases between. Per germline, CDR1 MNHNS and CDR2 SASEGT. DNA for the CDR3: TGTGCCAGCAGTGAAGGCAGGCCGGCCAACTATGGCTACACCTTC. Its translation: CASSEGRPANYGYTF.

This chain connects TRBV19 to TRBJ2-1; 10 positions agree with TRBD1. The V gene's germline CDR1 is LNHDA and CDR2 SQIVND (reference sequence). CDR3 length: 15 amino acids. V gave up 5 bases and J gave up 5 bases; unmatched junction bases: 6. The CDR3 nucleotides are TGTGCCAGTAGTTTGGACAGGGGGGGTAACAATGAGCAGTTCTTC. This gives the protein CASSLDRGGNNEQFF.

The J gene is TRBJ2-2, the V gene TRBV18; the match to TRBD1 covers 9 bases. The CDR3 covers 18 residues. Per germline, CDR1 KGHSH and CDR2 LQKENI. The V and J ends lost 4 bases and 0 bases, in that order; junction bases with no gene match: 9. The CDR3 DNA reads TGTGCCAGCTCACTACGACAGGGGGTCGACGCGAACACCGGGGAGCTGTTTTTT. Protein: CASSLRQGVDANTGELFF. The full variable domain, completed using reference TRBV18 and TRBJ2-2, is NAGVMQNPRHLVRRRGQEARLRCSPMKGHSHVYWYRQLPEEGLKFMVYLQKENIIDESGMPKERFSAEFPKEGPSILRIQQVVRGDSAAYFCASSLRQGVDANTGELFFGEGSRLTVL.

This clone was detected once. V is TRBV3-1 (or the pseudogene TRBV3-2) and J is TRBJ2-3, with 9 bases fitting TRBD2. The V gene's germline CDR1 is LGHDT and CDR2 YNNKEL (reference sequence). The CDR3 is 16 residues long. J lost 1 base, V lost 1 base, and 3 bases had no gene match. The CDR3, as DNA: TGTGCCAGCAGCCAAGTGGCGGGGGGGGGCACAGATACGCAGTATTTT. Protein sequence: CASSQVAGGGTDTQYF.

The chain carries TRBV6-5 and TRBJ2-2; 8 bases line up with TRBD1. J was trimmed by 5 bases and V by 10 bases; bases with no gene match: 9. Germline V CDR1 and CDR2: MNHEY, SVGAGI. CDR3 size: 14 residues. The CDR3 is CATLTGAYTGELFF. CDR3 in DNA: TGTGCCACCTTGACAGGGGCGTATACCGGGGAGCTGTTTTTT.